This T cell receptor beta chain was captured by sequencing in a study of cytomegalovirus exposure and HLA in healthy donors (dated by TCRdb to 2016 to 2017). Looking at the study overall: An earlier analysis of under 600 of the donors reported approximately 290 Gb of sequence data and 100 million to 140 million unique TCR beta sequences from about 179 million T cells. An early release that covered 500 to 800 HLA-typed donors contained 300 to 350 gigabases of sequencing data and approximately 85 million unique TCR sequences. Of the 300 to 500 genotyped donors, less than 85% were placed in the genetic ancestry cluster associated with self-reported Caucasian donors. The aim of the study was to test whether cataloging public T cell receptors could identify signatures of past pathogen exposure. The T cell repertoires of about 700 subjects were profiled by immunosequencing and related to cytomegalovirus serostatus. In addition to the first cohort of 666 subjects, a separate validation cohort of under 150 different subjects was used. The study combined high-throughput TCR immunosequencing, statistical association of individual TCRs with disease status, and machine learning to predict cytomegalovirus infection status. To study patterns of TCR occurrence, a later analysis re-analyzed previously published TCR beta repertoires from 666 donors and added high-resolution HLA genotyping. Rather than drawing on any new phenotypic data, the later analysis identified candidate immune exposures from TCR beta sequences and the way those sequences occurred across donors. To decide whether each TCR beta V gene segment behaved as functional or pseudogenic, an earlier analysis of some 540 of the donors relied on high-throughput TCR beta sequencing. Donor age, sex, ethnicity and CMV serostatus were compiled alongside the repertoire data. A later genetic analysis took genome-wide SNP genotypes for 398 of the 666 donors and used that subset as a discovery cohort. All discovery cohort repertoires had been generated on a single sequencing platform. Both class I and class II loci were covered by HLA typing, at four-digit resolution. Typing coverage differed by locus: A, B, C, DRB1 and DQB1 were typed in roughly 620-640 donors, DQA1 in about 560, DPA1 in nearly 610, and DPB1 in about 450. Because of strong linkage in the cohort, roughly five DR-DQ haplotypes were treated as single units for association and clustering. On average, about 200,000 unique TCR beta nucleotide sequences were sequenced per donor among a few hundred genotyped donors of the cohort, with about 19% of those sequences being non-productive. Broader findings and caveats from the paper: Roughly uniform sequencing depth across donors was assumed in presence/absence analyses, although this assumption may not hold. The authors suggested that the approach could potentially be generalized to other disease states and immunological phenotypes. Most TCR sequences were observed very rarely across donors, whereas some public TCRs were present in many individuals. Because counts were too low, some 17 rarely observed V segments, including chromosome 9 orphons, were left out of the earlier analysis of approximately 580 of the donors. Because the 87-base-pair reads could not distinguish some IMGT-functional V segments, including TRBV6-2 and TRBV6-3, those segments were excluded. In a later genetic analysis, a missense DCLRE1C variant was associated with V-gene and J-gene trimming of TCR beta chains, and the association was replicated in an independent cohort. A later analysis found that most CMV-associated TCR beta chains appeared HLA-restricted, with HLA associations seemingly driven largely by CMV exposure. The study listed approximately 150 TCR beta chains as associated with cytomegalovirus. Correlated functional status among segregating V segments might reflect linkage disequilibrium, but an unknown experimental factor could not be ruled out. HLA typing was unavailable for some donors at each locus, so association tests used only the typed subset. According to a later analysis, TCR association rates differed among HLA loci, with DRB1 alleles showing the most associated TCRs and HLA-C alleles showing the fewest. The classifier was reported to diagnose cytomegalovirus status with high specificity and sensitivity in both the original and validation cohorts. This cohort had only TCR beta chains sequenced, and the lack of alpha or paired-chain data limited which features could be detected. For the cohort, immune exposure information was limited to CMV serostatus. A group of highly shared sequence variants was considered likely to be a technical artifact of the sequencing pipeline. In a later genetic analysis, fewer N-insertions in productive TCRs were reported among donors in an Asian-associated ancestry cluster than the approximately 710-donor mean. A few of the identified cytomegalovirus-associated TCR beta chains were confirmed in vitro to be specific for cytomegalovirus antigens. In an earlier analysis of approximately 590 of the donors, most TCR beta V segments were observed in productive rearrangements about 87% or about 30% of the time, broadly matching IMGT annotations. According to a later analysis, parvovirus B19, influenza, CMV and Epstein-Barr virus appeared linked to several top co-occurrence clusters. A further reported finding was that TCR beta sequences accurately predicted the HLA-A and HLA-B alleles for most subjects in the first cohort. In a later analysis, HLA-associated TCR beta chains were found to be more clonally expanded and to have lower generation probabilities than equally common non-associated chains. Assigning TCR associations to individual alleles was difficult when HLA alleles, especially DR and DQ, strongly co-occurred. At a false discovery rate of 0.05, a later analysis linked under 20,000 TCR beta sequences to specific HLA alleles.

In the case of this clone: The specificity of this receptor is unknown. No base-level quality is on record; no much larger clone is a single base apart.

The library relied on the immunoSEQ multiplex PCR assay. A mixture of 60 forward primers for TCR Vbeta segments and 13 reverse primers for TCR Jbeta segments was used in the multiplex PCR. Amplification of the CDR3 region of rearranged TCR beta genes was performed with a multiplex PCR assay on genomic DNA. The amplified TCR beta libraries were sequenced on the Illumina HiSeq System as 87-base-pair reads. On the study's bioinformatics: A later analysis counted some 74 million unique TCR beta chains across the 500 to 850 repertoires, and 10 million to 12 million of these chains were shared by at least two donors. A nearest-neighbor algorithm error-corrected the raw reads and collapsed the reads into unique sequences, merging closely related sequences to remove PCR and sequencing errors. V, D and J gene segments were assigned by aligning CDR3 sequences to IMGT reference sequences. For a sequence to be retained, a match of at least six nucleotides to both a V gene segment and a J gene segment was required. Rearrangements were called productive when the CDR3 lacked stop codons and stayed in frame with V and J; all others were non-productive. CDR3 was defined by IMGT convention, running from the second conserved V-encoded cysteine to the conserved J-encoded phenylalanine. Sequences without an unambiguous match to a single V gene segment were excluded from the earlier analysis of 450 to 650 of the donors. An earlier analysis of 587 of the donors called V segments functional above 56.7% productive rearrangements and segregating when the between-donor standard deviation exceeded 5%. A statistical classification framework was developed to diagnose cytomegalovirus status using the catalog of TCR beta chain sequences. In a later analysis, V and J genes were assigned by comparing TCR nucleotide sequences against IMGT/GENE-DB human TR gene sequences. In a later analysis, CDR3 sequences and most-parsimonious VDJ recombination scenarios were assigned using the TCRdist pipeline. In a later analysis, each TCR beta chain was defined by its CDR3 amino acid sequence together with its V-gene family, and reads lacking a unique V-gene family were excluded. As a way to deal with suspected cross-contamination and a sequencing artifact, a later analysis dropped hundreds of nucleotide sequences that were highly shared and had low generation probability. In a later analysis, a clonal expansion index for each public chain was calculated from normalized within-repertoire ranks of inferred template counts. A later analysis computed generation probabilities with a VDJ recombination model fitted to out-of-frame rearrangements, and checked the results against IGoR. In a later analysis, hypergeometric tests were used to score TCR-TCR, TCR-HLA and TCR-CMV co-occurrence, with a repertoire-size bias correction applied to TCR pairs. To estimate false discovery rates, a later analysis permuted the HLA or CMV assignments 20 times. In a later analysis, co-occurring TCRs were grouped with DBSCAN, and TCRdist sequence similarity was added when clustering was performed within HLA-allele-positive subsets. For co-occurrence clustering, repertoires with fewer than 30,000 or more than 120,000 public chains were excluded, along with 4 to 6 repertoires with anomalous nucleotide sharing. TCRdb mirrors the immuneACCESS table, restricted to in-frame sequences. Some clones are absent from its copies; in checked studies, under half trace to an unresolved V gene, and the reason for the others is unknown. V and J calls and clone size are copied from that table; D and trimming were computed from the DNA. The sample has around 93,000 clones on record, under 85% of them singletons. The top ten hold 2.5% to 4% of the sample.

The cohort consisted of approximately 690 healthy bone marrow donors. Cohort members were all nominally healthy when sampled, although unrecorded immune exposures were likely present. The donor tested CMV seronegative, placing the donor among the approximately 400 seronegative members of the cohort. A peripheral blood sample was provided by each donor, and peripheral blood mononuclear cells were used for TCR beta sequencing. The Qiagen DNeasy Blood Extraction Kit was used to extract genomic DNA from the blood cell samples. From the germline V gene, CDR1 is MGHRA and CDR2 is YSYEKL. The CDR3 starts with the cysteine, ends with the phenylalanine, and has 19 residues. Just CDR3 DNA is preserved here, 57 bases in frame from base 1. Trimming removed 3 bases from V and 3 bases from J, leaving 27 bases between the germline ends.

Sequencing input: PBMCs. This TCR was recovered from a woman in her thirties or forties in good health and CMV-seronegative. This sequence uses TRBV4-1 and TRBJ2-7, and possibly TRBD2, on 5 matching bases. The CDR3 region reads CASSQIFQLGLDFIYEQYF. The nucleotides read TGCGCCAGCAGCCAGATCTTTCAGCTCGGTCTGGACTTCATCTACGAGCAGTACTTC.